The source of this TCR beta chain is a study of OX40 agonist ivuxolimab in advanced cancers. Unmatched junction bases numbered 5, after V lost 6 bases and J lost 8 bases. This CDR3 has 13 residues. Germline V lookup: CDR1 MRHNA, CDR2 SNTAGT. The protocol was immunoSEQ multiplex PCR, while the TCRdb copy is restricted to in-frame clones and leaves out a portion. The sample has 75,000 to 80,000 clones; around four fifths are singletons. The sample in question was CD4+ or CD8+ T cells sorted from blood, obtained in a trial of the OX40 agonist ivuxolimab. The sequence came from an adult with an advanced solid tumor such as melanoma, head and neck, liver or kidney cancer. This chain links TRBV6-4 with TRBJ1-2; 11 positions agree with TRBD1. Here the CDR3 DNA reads TGTGCCAGCAGGGCCGGGACAGGGGGAGGCTACACCTTC. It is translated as CASRAGTGGGYTF.